The TCR beta chain described here comes from a study of T cell repertoires in cytomegalovirus infection. Study background: Public TCR beta signatures were indicative of both CMV infection and a matching HLA type.

The CDR3 covers 13 residues. Per the germline V gene, CDR1 is MNHNY and CDR2 is SVGAGI (reference sequence). V lost 6 bases, J lost 5 bases, and 13 bases lay in between. Each CDR3 protein is one row after TCRdb ran MiXCR on the reads. Seen here are 60,000 to 80,000 distinct CDR3 sequences, just over 20% observed once, and the top ten hold 65% to 85%. Comments on this clonotype: Its matching antigen is unknown.

The rearrangement links TRBV6-6 to TRBJ1-2; no clear D. The TCR originated in a human donor in good health (CMV status not recorded). Some clones in this sample may be carry-over from other donors' samples. Specimen: CD8+ T cells from cultured PBMCs, collected from culture after CMV antigen stimulation. The CDR3 DNA reads TGTGCCAGCAGATACGGGTTATGGTATGGCTACACCTTC. This gives the protein CASRYGLWYGYTF.